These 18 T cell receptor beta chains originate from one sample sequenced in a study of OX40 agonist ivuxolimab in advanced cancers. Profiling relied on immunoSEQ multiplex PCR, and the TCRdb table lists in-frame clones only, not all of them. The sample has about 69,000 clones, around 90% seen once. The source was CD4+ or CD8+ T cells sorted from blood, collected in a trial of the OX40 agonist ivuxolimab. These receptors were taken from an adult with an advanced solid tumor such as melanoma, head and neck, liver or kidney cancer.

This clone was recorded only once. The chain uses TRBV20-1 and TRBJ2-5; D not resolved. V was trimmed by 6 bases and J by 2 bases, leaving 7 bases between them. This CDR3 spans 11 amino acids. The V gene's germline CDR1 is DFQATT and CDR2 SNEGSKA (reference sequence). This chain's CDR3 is CSADRQETQYF. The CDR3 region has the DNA TGCAGTGCGGATAGACAAGAGACCCAGTACTTC.

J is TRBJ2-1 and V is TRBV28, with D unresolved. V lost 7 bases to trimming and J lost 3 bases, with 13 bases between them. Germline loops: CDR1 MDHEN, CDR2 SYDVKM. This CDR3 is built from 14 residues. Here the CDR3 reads CASTLGPRYNEQFF. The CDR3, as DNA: TGTGCCAGCACCCTAGGTCCGCGCTACAATGAGCAGTTCTTC. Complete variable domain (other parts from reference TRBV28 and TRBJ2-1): DVKVTQSSRYLVKRTGEKVFLECVQDMDHENMFWYRQDPGLGLRLIYFSYDVKMKEKGDIPEGYSVSREKKERFSLILESASTNQTSMYLCASTLGPRYNEQFFGPGTRLTVL.

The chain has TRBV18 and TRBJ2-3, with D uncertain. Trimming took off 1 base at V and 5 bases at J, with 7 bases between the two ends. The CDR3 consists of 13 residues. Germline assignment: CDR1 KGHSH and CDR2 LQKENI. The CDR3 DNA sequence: TGTGCCAGCTCACCACAACTGGGAGATACGCAGTATTTT. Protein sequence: CASSPQLGDTQYF.

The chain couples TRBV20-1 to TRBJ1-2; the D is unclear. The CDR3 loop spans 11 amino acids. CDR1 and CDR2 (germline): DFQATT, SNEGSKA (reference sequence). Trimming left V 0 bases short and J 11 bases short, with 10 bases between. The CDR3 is CSARDGERYTF. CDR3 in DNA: TGCAGTGCTAGAGATGGGGAAAGGTACACCTTC.

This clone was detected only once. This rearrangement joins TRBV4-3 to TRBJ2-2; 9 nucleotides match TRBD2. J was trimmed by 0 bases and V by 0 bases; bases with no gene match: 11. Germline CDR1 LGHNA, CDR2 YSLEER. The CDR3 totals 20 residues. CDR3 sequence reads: CASSQDQLAGDTANTGELFF. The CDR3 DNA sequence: TGCGCCAGCAGCCAAGATCAACTAGCGGGCGATACCGCGAACACCGGGGAGCTGTTTTTT.

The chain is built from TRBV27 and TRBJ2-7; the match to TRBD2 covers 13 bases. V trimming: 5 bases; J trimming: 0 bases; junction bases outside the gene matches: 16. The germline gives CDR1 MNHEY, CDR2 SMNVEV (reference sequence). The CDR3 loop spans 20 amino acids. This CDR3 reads CASSLYRTSGRAHHSYEQYF. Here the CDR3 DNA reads TGTGCCAGCAGTCTCTACCGTACTAGCGGGAGGGCCCACCACTCCTACGAGCAGTACTTC.

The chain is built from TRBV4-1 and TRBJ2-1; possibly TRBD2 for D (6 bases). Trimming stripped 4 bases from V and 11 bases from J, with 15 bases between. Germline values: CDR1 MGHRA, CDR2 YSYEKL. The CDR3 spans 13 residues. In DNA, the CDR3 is TGCGCCAGCAGCCTAAGGACGGAGGGACAGCAGTTCTTC. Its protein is CASSLRTEGQQFF.

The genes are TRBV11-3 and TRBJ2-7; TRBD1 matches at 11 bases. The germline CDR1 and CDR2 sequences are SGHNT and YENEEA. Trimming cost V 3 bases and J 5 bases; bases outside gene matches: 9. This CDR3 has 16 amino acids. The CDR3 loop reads CASSLLWTGGVDEQYF. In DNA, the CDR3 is TGTGCCAGCAGCTTGCTTTGGACAGGGGGCGTCGACGAGCAGTACTTC.

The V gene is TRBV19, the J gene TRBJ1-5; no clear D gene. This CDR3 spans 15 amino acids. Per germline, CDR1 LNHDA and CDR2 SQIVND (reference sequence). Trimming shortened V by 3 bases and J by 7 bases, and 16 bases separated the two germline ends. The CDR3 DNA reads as TGTGCCAGTAGTATGGGGAGGGAGGGAAGCCAGCCCCAGCATTTT. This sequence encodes CASSMGREGSQPQHF.

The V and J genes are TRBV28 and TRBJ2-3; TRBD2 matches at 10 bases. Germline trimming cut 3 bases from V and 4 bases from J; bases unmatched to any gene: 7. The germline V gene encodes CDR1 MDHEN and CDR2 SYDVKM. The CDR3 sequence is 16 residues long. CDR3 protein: CASSLWLAGVSDTQYF. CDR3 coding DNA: TGTGCCAGCAGTTTGTGGCTAGCGGGAGTCTCAGATACGCAGTATTTT.

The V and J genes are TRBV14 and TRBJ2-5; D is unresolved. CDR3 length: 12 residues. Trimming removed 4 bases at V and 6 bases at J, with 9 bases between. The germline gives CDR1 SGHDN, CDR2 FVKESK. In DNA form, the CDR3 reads TGTGCCAGCAGCCCCTCCCCCCAGACCCAGTACTTC. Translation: CASSPSPQTQYF.

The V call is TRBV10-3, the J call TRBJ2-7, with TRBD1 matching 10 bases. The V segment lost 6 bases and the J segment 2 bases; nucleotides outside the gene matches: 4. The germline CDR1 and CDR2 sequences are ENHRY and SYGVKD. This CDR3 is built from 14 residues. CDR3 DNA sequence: TGTGCCATCAGAGGGACAGGGGATCCCTACGAGCAGTACTTC. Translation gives CAIRGTGDPYEQYF.

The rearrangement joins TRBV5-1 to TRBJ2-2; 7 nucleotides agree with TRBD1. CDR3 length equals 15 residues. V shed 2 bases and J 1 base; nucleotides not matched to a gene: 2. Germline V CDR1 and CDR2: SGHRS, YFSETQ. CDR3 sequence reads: CASSLGTVNTGELFF. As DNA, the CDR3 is TGCGCCAGCAGCTTAGGGACAGTGAACACCGGGGAGCTGTTTTTT.

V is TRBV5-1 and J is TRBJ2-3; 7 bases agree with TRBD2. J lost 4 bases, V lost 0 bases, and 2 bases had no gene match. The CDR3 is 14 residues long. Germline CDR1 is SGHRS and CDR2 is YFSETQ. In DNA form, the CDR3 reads TGCGCCAGCAGCTTGGGGGGAGGGGCAGATACGCAGTATTTT. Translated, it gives CASSLGGGADTQYF.

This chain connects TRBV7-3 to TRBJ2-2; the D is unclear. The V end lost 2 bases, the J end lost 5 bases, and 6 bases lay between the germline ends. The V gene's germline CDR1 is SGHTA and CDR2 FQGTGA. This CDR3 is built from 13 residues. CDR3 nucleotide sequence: TGTGCCAGCAGCTTAGCTAGTACCGGGGAGCTGTTTTTT. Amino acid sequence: CASSLASTGELFF.

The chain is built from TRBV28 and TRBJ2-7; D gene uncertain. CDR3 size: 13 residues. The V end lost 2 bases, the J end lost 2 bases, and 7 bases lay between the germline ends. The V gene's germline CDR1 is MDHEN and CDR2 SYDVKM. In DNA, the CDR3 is TGTGCCAGCAGTTTACCGGCCGCCTACGAGCAGTACTTC. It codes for CASSLPAAYEQYF.

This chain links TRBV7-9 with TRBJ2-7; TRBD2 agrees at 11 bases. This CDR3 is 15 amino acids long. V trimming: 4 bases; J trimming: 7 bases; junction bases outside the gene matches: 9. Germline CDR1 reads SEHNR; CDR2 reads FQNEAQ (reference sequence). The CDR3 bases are TGTGCCAGCAGCTCGTATAGCGGGAGGGCCGGAGAGCAGTACTTC. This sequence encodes CASSSYSGRAGEQYF.

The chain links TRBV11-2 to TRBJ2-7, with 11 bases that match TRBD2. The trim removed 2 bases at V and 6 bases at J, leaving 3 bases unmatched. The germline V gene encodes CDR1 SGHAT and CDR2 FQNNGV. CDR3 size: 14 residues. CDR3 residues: CASSLLAGGREQYF. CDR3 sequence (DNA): TGTGCCAGCAGCTTATTAGCGGGAGGGCGCGAGCAGTACTTC.